This T cell receptor (beta chain) was identified during a study of CD8 T cells in ankylosing spondylitis. General study points: Peripheral blood samples showed relatively rare disease-linked clones, and these clones were CD8+. The clones that were linked to disease were reported to be significantly enriched in matched synovial fluid samples from ankylosing spondylitis patients. Fewer than ten highly homologous variants made up a TCR beta motif, and this motif appeared characteristic of ankylosing spondylitis blood.

Preparation of TCR beta libraries was done by quantitative 5'-RACE with molecular barcodes. TCRdb analysed the 5' RACE reads with MiXCR anew, one entry per CDR3 protein. The table includes some 800,000 distinct CDR3 sequences, approximately 12% detected once. As for this clonotype: As yet, its antigen is unknown.

Germline V lookup: CDR1 MNHEY, CDR2 SVGEGT. This CDR3 spans 11 amino acids. V was shortened by 6 bases and J by 3 bases, with 3 bases between the two germline ends. This receptor was obtained from a male donor with ankylosing spondylitis. The sequenced material came from blood, either unsorted or a sorted T cell fraction (not recorded which). The genes are TRBV6-2 or TRBV6-3 and TRBJ1-5; no firm D call. The chain's CDR3 is CASRNNQPQHF. CDR3 DNA: TGTGCCAGCAGAAACAATCAGCCCCAGCATTTT.